What follows are 3 T cell receptor beta chains derived from one specimen sequenced in a study of T cell clonality in common variable immunodeficiency. TCRdb's table, derived via immunoSEQ multiplex PCR, lists solely in-frame clones and lacks some. There are 45,000 to 70,000 clones in the sample, none observed a single time. Specimen: peripheral blood mononuclear cells. The source of these receptors is a person between 18 and 69 years old in good health.

This clone was observed many times. The CDR3 extends 3 residues past the end of the read, so its final part is completed from the germline J gene. The chain recombines TRBV12-5 with TRBJ2-7, with 12 bases fitting TRBD2. With 4 bases clipped from V and 2 bases from J, the junction kept 3 bases outside the gene matches. In germline, CDR1 is LGHNT, CDR2 FRNRAP. The CDR3 length is 15 residues. The CDR3 DNA, read in part, is TGTGCTAGTGGTTCAACTAGCGGGAGGACCTACGAG. It codes for CASGSTSGRTYE. The full CDR3 is CASGSTSGRTYEQYF.

This clone was counted at least ten times. The missing CDR3 end, 3 residues past where the read stops, is filled in from the germline J gene. The rearrangement joins TRBV29-1 to TRBJ2-2; 11 nucleotides match TRBD1. From germline, CDR1 is SQVTM and CDR2 ANQGSEA. V gave up 0 bases and J gave up 7 bases; unmatched junction bases: 4. The CDR3 runs 15 residues. The CDR3 region is CSVEDGQGAVGELFF. The sequenced part of the CDR3 DNA is TGCAGCGTTGAAGACGGACAGGGGGCCGTCGGGGAG.

This clone has ten or more counts. The read ends 3 residues before the CDR3 terminus; that terminus is restored from the germline J gene. The rearrangement links TRBV18 to TRBJ2-7; TRBD2 agrees at 11 bases. The germline gives CDR1 KGHSH, CDR2 LQKENI. J gave up 3 bases and V 3 bases, and 4 bases lay outside the gene matches. CDR3 length: 15 residues. The CDR3 spells CASSPPGLAGYEQYF. CDR3 bases read: TGTGCCAGCTCACCTCCTGGACTAGCGGGCTACGAG.